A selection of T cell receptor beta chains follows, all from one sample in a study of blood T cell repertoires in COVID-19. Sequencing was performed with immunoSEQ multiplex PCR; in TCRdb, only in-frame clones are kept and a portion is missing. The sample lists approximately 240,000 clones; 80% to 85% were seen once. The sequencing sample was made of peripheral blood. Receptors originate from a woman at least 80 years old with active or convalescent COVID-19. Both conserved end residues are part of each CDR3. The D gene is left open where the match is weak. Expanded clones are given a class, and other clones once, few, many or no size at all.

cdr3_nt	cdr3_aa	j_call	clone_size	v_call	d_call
TGCGCCAGCAGCCAAGGGCGGTACCAAGAGACCCAGTACTTC	CASSQGRYQETQYF	TRBJ2-5	-	TRBV4-3	-
TGCAGCGTTGACACAGGGGCGAACACTGAAGCTTTCTTT	CSVDTGANTEAFF	TRBJ1-1	-	TRBV29-1	TRBD1
TGTGCCAGCAGTTTTTCGGTTCAGCCCCAGCATTTT	CASSFSVQPQHF	TRBJ1-5	-	TRBV12-3/TRBV12-4	-
TGTGCTAGCAGCTTGTACGGGGTCCAAGAGACCCAGTACTTC	CASSLYGVQETQYF	TRBJ2-5	-	TRBV7-7	-
TGTGCCAGTAGTATGGTAGAATTGACCGGGGAGCTGTTTTTT	CASSMVELTGELFF	TRBJ2-2	-	TRBV19	-
TGTGCCAGCAGCAAAGGACTAGCGGACCGCACAGATACGCAGTATTTT	CASSKGLADRTDTQYF	TRBJ2-3	once	TRBV6-2/TRBV6-3	TRBD2
TGTGCCAGCAGCGACGGACTAGCGGGAGTTTCCTACAATGAGCAGTTCTTC	CASSDGLAGVSYNEQFF	TRBJ2-1	-	TRBV6-2/TRBV6-3	TRBD2
TGCGCCAGCAGCTTGGTGGCGGTCAGCTCTGGAAACACCATATATTTT	CASSLVAVSSGNTIYF	TRBJ1-3	-	TRBV5-1	-
TGTGCCAGCAACCCGGGACTCGAGAGCGAGCAGTACTTC	CASNPGLESEQYF	TRBJ2-7	once	TRBV6-2/TRBV6-3	-
TGTGCCAGCAGTAGCCAAGGTGGACAGGGGTATGGCTACACCTTC	CASSSQGGQGYGYTF	TRBJ1-2	-	TRBV6-5	TRBD1
TGTGCCAGCAGCTTCGGCCAAGAGACCCAGTACTTC	CASSFGQETQYF	TRBJ2-5	-	TRBV7-2	-
TGTGCCAGCAGCAACAGATGGGGGGGAAGGGTCTTAGGGCAGTTCTTC	CASSNRWGGRVLGQFF	TRBJ2-1	-	TRBV21-1	-
TGTGCCAGCAGCTTGCCAGGGGTTGAAAAACTGTTTTTT	CASSLPGVEKLFF	TRBJ1-4	-	TRBV7-9	-
TGTGCCAGCAGCCCTAGGGGGTGGGAGACCCAGTACTTC	CASSPRGWETQYF	TRBJ2-5	-	TRBV5-5	-
TGTGCCAGCAGCTTGGCCTCTTTAATTCAGGGGAACACTGAAGCTTTCTTT	CASSLASLIQGNTEAFF	TRBJ1-1	-	TRBV5-4	-
TGTGCCATCAGTGAGTCGCGGGGATGCACCTTC	CAISESRGCTF	TRBJ1-2	-	TRBV10-3	-
TGCGCCAGCAGCCAAGATTTCGGACAGGGAAGGGACTGGGGGAGCAATCAGCCCCAGCATTTT	CASSQDFGQGRDWGSNQPQHF	TRBJ1-5	-	TRBV4-3	TRBD1
TGTGCCAGCAGCGTAGGAAGCCTCACAGATACGCAGTATTTT	CASSVGSLTDTQYF	TRBJ2-3	-	TRBV9	-
TGTGCCAGCAGTTACTCTGGCGGGATGCAAGAGACCCAGTACTTC	CASSYSGGMQETQYF	TRBJ2-5	-	TRBV6-5	-
TGTGCCAGCAGTCTGGGGGCGGGTAATGAAAAACTGTTTTTT	CASSLGAGNEKLFF	TRBJ1-4	-	TRBV7-9	-
TGTGCCAGCAGTGAATACCTGGGAGCGGGGGCCCGCACAGATACGCAGTATTTT	CASSEYLGAGARTDTQYF	TRBJ2-3	-	TRBV25-1	TRBD2
TGTGCCAGCAGCCAAACTTGGGGAGGGCCTTATAGCAATCAGCCCCAGCATTTT	CASSQTWGGPYSNQPQHF	TRBJ1-5	few	TRBV4-2	-
TGTGCCAGCAGCGTTATGTCTAGCATGGGCACCCAGTACTTC	CASSVMSSMGTQYF	TRBJ2-5	-	TRBV9	-
TGTGCCAGCAGTCGCCTATCTTACGGCTACGAGCAGTACTTC	CASSRLSYGYEQYF	TRBJ2-7	once	TRBV6-2/TRBV6-3	-
TGTGCCAGCATCCCGACAGGGGAGAGTCAGCCCCAGCATTTT	CASIPTGESQPQHF	TRBJ1-5	-	TRBV28	TRBD1
TGTGCCAGCAGCCCGCGGGTAGCTAATACGCAGTATTTT	CASSPRVANTQYF	TRBJ2-3	-	TRBV3-1/TRBV3-2	-
TGTGCCAGCAGCCGGGACAGCTATCAGCCCCAGCATTTT	CASSRDSYQPQHF	TRBJ1-5	-	TRBV2	TRBD1
TGTGCCAGCAGTAAACGCCCCACAGGGGGCTCTGGAAACACCATATATTTT	CASSKRPTGGSGNTIYF	TRBJ1-3	-	TRBV5-4	TRBD1
TGTGCCACCAGCAGAGATCGAGTTACGCAGTATTTT	CATSRDRVTQYF	TRBJ2-3	-	TRBV15	-
TGCGCCAGCAGCCCGTCAGATGGAGAGACCCAGTACTTC	CASSPSDGETQYF	TRBJ2-5	once	TRBV5-1	-
TGTGCCAGCAGCGTAAAGAGGGACAGCTCGAACACCGGGGAGCTGTTTTTT	CASSVKRDSSNTGELFF	TRBJ2-2	-	TRBV9	TRBD1
TGTGCTAGTGGTCCTGGCAACACCTACGAGCAGTACTTC	CASGPGNTYEQYF	TRBJ2-7	-	TRBV12-5	-
TGCGCCAGCAGCCCCCGAGACAGGACCGGGGAGCTGTTTTTT	CASSPRDRTGELFF	TRBJ2-2	-	TRBV4-3	-
TGTGCCAGTAGTACCCCGGGCAGGGGGACTGAAGCTTTCTTT	CASSTPGRGTEAFF	TRBJ1-1	-	TRBV19	TRBD1
TGTGCCAGCAGCTTAGTTGGGGGGATAAATGAAAAACTGTTTTTT	CASSLVGGINEKLFF	TRBJ1-4	-	TRBV11-2	-
TGTGCCAGCAGTTGGGGGGGGTTCTCCTACAATGAGCAGTTCTTC	CASSWGGFSYNEQFF	TRBJ2-1	-	TRBV6-6	TRBD2
TGCAGCGCTAACGGACTAGCGGGAGGCACAGATACGCAGTATTTT	CSANGLAGGTDTQYF	TRBJ2-3	-	TRBV29-1	TRBD2
TGTGCCAGCAGCTTGTCCCCGTCGGGGGGGTGGGCTGAAGCTTTCTTT	CASSLSPSGGWAEAFF	TRBJ1-1	-	TRBV7-3	-
TGTGCTAGTGGTTTGGAGTCCTCCAGGACAGATACGCAGTATTTT	CASGLESSRTDTQYF	TRBJ2-3	-	TRBV12-5	-
TGTGCCAGCAGCTTAGATCTACTAGCGGGGGGTGGAGAGAATGAGCAGTTCTTC	CASSLDLLAGGGENEQFF	TRBJ2-1	-	TRBV11-2	TRBD2
TGTGCCAGCAGCTTGGCCGGGACAGGAGGAGTCGGCTACACCTTC	CASSLAGTGGVGYTF	TRBJ1-2	-	TRBV5-6	TRBD1
TGTGCCAGCAGCCTAATGACAGGAGACTACGAGCAGTACTTC	CASSLMTGDYEQYF	TRBJ2-7	-	TRBV7-2	-
TGTGCCAGCAGCTGGACTAGCGGACCTACAGGGGAGCAGTACTTC	CASSWTSGPTGEQYF	TRBJ2-7	once	TRBV7-2	TRBD2
TGTGCCTGGAGTGTACGGCAGGGTTCTAGCGAGCAGTACTTC	CAWSVRQGSSEQYF	TRBJ2-7	-	TRBV30	-
TGTGCCAGCAGTATTTCGGGACAGGGTCGCAGTGAAGCTTTCTTT	CASSISGQGRSEAFF	TRBJ1-1	-	TRBV28	TRBD1
TGTGCCAGCAGGATGACAGGGAGATACGAGCAGTACTTC	CASRMTGRYEQYF	TRBJ2-7	-	TRBV12-3/TRBV12-4	TRBD1
TGTGCCAGCAGTTTACCCCTACAGGGGGTGTTGAACACCATATATTTT	CASSLPLQGVLNTIYF	TRBJ1-3	-	TRBV28	TRBD1
TGTGCCAGCAGCCCAACCGGGACTAGCGGCTACAATGAGCAGTTCTTC	CASSPTGTSGYNEQFF	TRBJ2-1	-	TRBV7-6	TRBD2
TGTGCCAGCAGCCACCCCTTAGCGCGTGAGCAGTTCTTC	CASSHPLAREQFF	TRBJ2-1	-	TRBV4-2	-
TGTGCCAGCAGCTTAGGCCGGGAGCCGGGAGATAGTGGCTACACCTTC	CASSLGREPGDSGYTF	TRBJ1-2	-	TRBV7-2	-
TGCGCCAGCAGCCAAGTATATATAGGGGACAGGGACTATGGCTACACCTTC	CASSQVYIGDRDYGYTF	TRBJ1-2	-	TRBV4-3	TRBD1
TGTGCCAGCGGTCCCGGGACAGCCTATGGCTACACCTTC	CASGPGTAYGYTF	TRBJ1-2	-	TRBV28	TRBD1
TGTGCCAAACTCTCCGGGACAGGGGGCCGGGGTTCACCCCTCCACTTT	CAKLSGTGGRGSPLHF	TRBJ1-6	-	TRBV19	TRBD1
TGCAGTGCTAATGATGGGACTAGCGGGGGGAAACAAGAGACCCAGTACTTC	CSANDGTSGGKQETQYF	TRBJ2-5	-	TRBV20-1	TRBD2
TGCGCCAGCAGCGCCCTTACAGGGGATGGCGAGCAGTACTTC	CASSALTGDGEQYF	TRBJ2-7	-	TRBV5-1	TRBD1
TGTGCCAGCAGCCAGACCGGACAGATTAATTCACCCCTCCACTTT	CASSQTGQINSPLHF	TRBJ1-6	-	TRBV5-4	-
TGTGCCAGCAGGTTCGGGAATAGCTACGAGCAGTACTTC	CASRFGNSYEQYF	TRBJ2-7	-	TRBV12-3/TRBV12-4	-
TGCGCCAGCAGCTTTGGGGCCCTAAATTCACCCCTCCACTTT	CASSFGALNSPLHF	TRBJ1-6	-	TRBV5-1	-
TGTGCCAGCAGCTTGACAGGGAACACTGAAGCTTTCTTT	CASSLTGNTEAFF	TRBJ1-1	-	TRBV7-9	-